The 4 T cell receptor beta chains below all came from one sample that was sequenced in a study of shared clonotypes between healthy human individuals (dated by TCRdb to the early 2020s). CD8 naive samples consisted of CD45RO-negative cells that were positively selected for CCR7, yielding a CD45RA+CCR7+ population without TemRA cells. The library was generated by the immunoSEQ multiplex PCR assay. What TCRdb holds here is the immuneACCESS table cut down to in-frame rearrangements. Part of the clones is not present; checked against another copy, under half of the missing clones reflect an unresolved V gene, and the others are unexplained. A total of millions of clones appear in this sample, 85% to 95% of them only once. The biggest ten clones account for around 1.1% of the sample. Sequencing used naive CD8+ T cells sorted from blood. The intended sense of this specimen's cell subset or site label: CD45RA+CCR7+. The receptors come from a man aged 18 to 29 in good health.

This chain joins TRBV6-5 and TRBJ1-1; D not resolved. The length of the CDR3 is 15 residues. The V gene lost 2 bases and the J gene lost 1 base, with 11 bases spanning the gap. The germline V gene encodes CDR1 MNHEY and CDR2 SVGAGI. The chain's CDR3 is CASSYDGRGNTEAFF. CDR3 bases: TGTGCCAGCAGTTACGACGGGCGGGGGAACACTGAAGCTTTCTTT.

The V and J genes are TRBV4-3 and TRBJ1-1, with no clear D. This CDR3 spans 14 amino acids. Germline CDR1 reads LGHNA; CDR2 reads YSLEER. Deletions cut 4 bases from V and 2 bases from J, with 11 bases between. The CDR3 DNA sequence: TGCGCCAGCAGCCTGGGAAACCTTAACACTGAAGCTTTCTTT. It yields the protein CASSLGNLNTEAFF.

The gene calls are TRBV5-6 and TRBJ2-7, with D possibly TRBD1 on 5 matching bases. V lost 2 bases to trimming and J lost 5 bases, with 8 bases between them. The germline V gene encodes CDR1 SGHDT and CDR2 YYEEEE. This CDR3 comprises 12 residues. CDR3 bases: TGTGCCAGCAGCTTTCAGGGAAACGAGCAGTACTTC. This translates into CASSFQGNEQYF.

Of note for this clone: The sample carries other DNA sequences with the same CDR3. The chain joins TRBV30 to TRBJ2-3; D remains unclear. Germline V CDR1 and CDR2: GTSNPN, SVGIG (reference sequence). The CDR3 sequence is 15 residues long. V lost 2 bases and J 0 bases, leaving 12 bases between the germline ends. CDR3 residues: CAWSPEGRSTDTQYF. In DNA form, the CDR3 reads TGTGCCTGGAGTCCCGAAGGACGGAGCACAGATACGCAGTATTTT. Full variable domain (remainder filled in from reference TRBV30 and TRBJ2-3): SQTIHQWPATLVQPVGSPLSLECTVEGTSNPNLYWYRQAAGRGLQLLFYSVGIGQISSEVPQNLSASRPQDRQFILSSKKLLLSDSGFYLCAWSPEGRSTDTQYFGPGTRLTVL.